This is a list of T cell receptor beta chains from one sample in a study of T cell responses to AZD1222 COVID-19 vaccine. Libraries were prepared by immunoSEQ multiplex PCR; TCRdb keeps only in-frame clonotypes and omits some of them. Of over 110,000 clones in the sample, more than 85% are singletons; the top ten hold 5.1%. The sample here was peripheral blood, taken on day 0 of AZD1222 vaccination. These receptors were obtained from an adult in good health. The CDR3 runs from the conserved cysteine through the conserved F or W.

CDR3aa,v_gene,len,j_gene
CASSLGGSVTQYF,TRBV12-3/TRBV12-4,13,TRBJ2-5
CASSQSGNGNTIYF,TRBV16,14,TRBJ1-3
CASSEFFRGKGYTF,TRBV10-2,14,TRBJ1-2
CASRPTGGNYGYTF,TRBV6-5,14,TRBJ1-2
CASSSGLAGFYEQYF,TRBV7-2,15,TRBJ2-7
CASSGGRHTEAFF,TRBV19,13,TRBJ1-1
CASRRLYQGFQPQHF,TRBV27,15,TRBJ1-5
CASSQRQGWNTEAFF,TRBV7-2,15,TRBJ1-1
CASSPPTGNYEQYF,TRBV18,14,TRBJ2-7
CASSITGTGFVYEQYF,TRBV4-1,16,TRBJ2-7
CASSASRGRRGDTQYF,TRBV5-4,16,TRBJ2-3
CASSHGGDQPNEQFF,TRBV7-2,15,TRBJ2-1
CASSGGGDSTGPNEKLFF,TRBV28,18,TRBJ1-4
CASSIVFGTMNTEAFF,TRBV19,16,TRBJ1-1
CASRNGGGVQQTQYF,TRBV6-5,15,TRBJ2-5
CASSPGQDYGYTF,TRBV5-1,13,TRBJ1-2
CASSEMILYEQFF,TRBV6-1,13,TRBJ2-1
CASSLSSGRYNEQFF,TRBV19,15,TRBJ2-1
CASRPGAANEKLFF,TRBV19,14,TRBJ1-4
CASMKVSGNTIYF,TRBV19,13,TRBJ1-3
CASRAREGPDTQYF,TRBV5-1,14,TRBJ2-3
CASSLRQSPYEQYF,TRBV5-5,14,TRBJ2-7
CASSSEGATNEKLFF,TRBV28,15,TRBJ1-4
CASSSQGVFYGYTF,TRBV6-5,14,TRBJ1-2